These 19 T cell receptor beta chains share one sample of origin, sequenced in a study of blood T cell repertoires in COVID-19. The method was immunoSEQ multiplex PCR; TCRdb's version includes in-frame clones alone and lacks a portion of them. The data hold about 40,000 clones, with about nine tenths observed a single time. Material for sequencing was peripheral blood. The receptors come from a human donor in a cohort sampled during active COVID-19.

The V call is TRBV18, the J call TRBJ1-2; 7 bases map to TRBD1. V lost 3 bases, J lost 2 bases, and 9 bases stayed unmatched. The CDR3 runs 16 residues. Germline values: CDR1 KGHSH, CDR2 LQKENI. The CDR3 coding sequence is TGTGCCAGCTCACCTCTGACAGGGTCTAACAACTATGGCTACACCTTC. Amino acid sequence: CASSPLTGSNNYGYTF.

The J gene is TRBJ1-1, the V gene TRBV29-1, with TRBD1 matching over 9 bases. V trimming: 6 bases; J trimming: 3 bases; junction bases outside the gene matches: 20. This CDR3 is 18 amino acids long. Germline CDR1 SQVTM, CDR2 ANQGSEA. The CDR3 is CSVETGGVHSGGYTEAFF. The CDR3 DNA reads TGCAGCGTAGAAACAGGGGGCGTCCATTCGGGGGGCTACACTGAAGCTTTCTTT.

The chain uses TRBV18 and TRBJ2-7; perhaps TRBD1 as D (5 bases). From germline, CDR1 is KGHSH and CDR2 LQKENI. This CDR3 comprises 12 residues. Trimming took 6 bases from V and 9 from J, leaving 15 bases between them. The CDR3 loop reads CASSTEGVGQYF. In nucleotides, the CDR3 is TGTGCCAGCTCTACCGAAGGGGTCGGGCAGTACTTC.

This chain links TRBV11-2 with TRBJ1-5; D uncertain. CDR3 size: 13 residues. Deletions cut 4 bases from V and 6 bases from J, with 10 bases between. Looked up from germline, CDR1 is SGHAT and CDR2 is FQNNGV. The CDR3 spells CASSSSGFQPQHF. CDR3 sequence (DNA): TGTGCCAGCAGCTCCTCAGGTTTTCAGCCCCAGCATTTT.

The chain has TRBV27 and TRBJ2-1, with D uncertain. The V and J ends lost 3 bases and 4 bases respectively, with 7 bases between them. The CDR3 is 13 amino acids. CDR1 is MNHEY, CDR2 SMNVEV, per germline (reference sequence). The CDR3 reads CASSFGVYNEQFF. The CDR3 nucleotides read TGTGCCAGCAGTTTTGGAGTATACAATGAGCAGTTCTTC.

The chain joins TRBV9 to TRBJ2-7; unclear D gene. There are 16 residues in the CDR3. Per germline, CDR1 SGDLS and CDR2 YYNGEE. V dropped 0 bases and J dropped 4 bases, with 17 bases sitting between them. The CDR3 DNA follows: TGTGCCAGCAGCGTAGGGGTAGCCCCGACCATATACGAGCAGTACTTC. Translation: CASSVGVAPTIYEQYF.

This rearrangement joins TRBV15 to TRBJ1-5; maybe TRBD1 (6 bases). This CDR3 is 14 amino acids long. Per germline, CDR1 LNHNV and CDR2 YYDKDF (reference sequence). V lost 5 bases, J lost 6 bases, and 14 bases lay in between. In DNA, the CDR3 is TGTGCCACCAGCCGCCAAAGGGGGAGTCAGCCCCAGCATTTT. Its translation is CATSRQRGSQPQHF.

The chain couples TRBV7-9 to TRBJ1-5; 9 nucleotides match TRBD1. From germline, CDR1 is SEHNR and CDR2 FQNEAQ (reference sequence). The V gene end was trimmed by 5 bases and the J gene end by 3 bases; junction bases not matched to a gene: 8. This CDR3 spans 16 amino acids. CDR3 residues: CASSTTGGADNQPQHF. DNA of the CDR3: TGTGCCAGCAGCACCACAGGGGGCGCGGACAATCAGCCCCAGCATTTT.

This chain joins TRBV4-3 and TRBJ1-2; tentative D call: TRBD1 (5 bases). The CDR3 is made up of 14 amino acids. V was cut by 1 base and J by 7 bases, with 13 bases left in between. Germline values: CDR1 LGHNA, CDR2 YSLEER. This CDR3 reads CASSQGRGMGGYTF. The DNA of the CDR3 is TGCGCCAGCAGCCAAGGGAGGGGAATGGGTGGCTACACCTTC.

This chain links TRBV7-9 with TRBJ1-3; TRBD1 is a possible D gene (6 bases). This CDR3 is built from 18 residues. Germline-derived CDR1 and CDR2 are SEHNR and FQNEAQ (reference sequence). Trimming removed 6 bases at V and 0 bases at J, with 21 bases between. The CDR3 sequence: CASSPGQLGTLSGNTIYF. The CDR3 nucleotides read TGTGCCAGCAGTCCAGGGCAGTTGGGGACACTCTCTGGAAACACCATATATTTT.

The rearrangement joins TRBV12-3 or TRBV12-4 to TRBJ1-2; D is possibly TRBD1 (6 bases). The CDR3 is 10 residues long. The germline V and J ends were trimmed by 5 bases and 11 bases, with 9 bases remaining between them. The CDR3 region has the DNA TGTGCCAGCAGTACAGGGCAGTACACCTTC. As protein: CASSTGQYTF.

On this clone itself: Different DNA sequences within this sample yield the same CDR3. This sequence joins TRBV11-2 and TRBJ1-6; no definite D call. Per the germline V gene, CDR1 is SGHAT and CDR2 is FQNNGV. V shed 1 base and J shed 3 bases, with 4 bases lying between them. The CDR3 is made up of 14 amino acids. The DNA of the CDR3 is TGTGCCAGCAGCTTAGGCGGCTATAATTCACCCCTCCACTTT. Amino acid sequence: CASSLGGYNSPLHF.

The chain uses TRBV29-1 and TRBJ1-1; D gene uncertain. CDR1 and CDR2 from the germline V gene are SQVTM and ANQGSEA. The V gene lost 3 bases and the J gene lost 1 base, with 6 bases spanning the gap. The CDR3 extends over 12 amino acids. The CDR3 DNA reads TGCAGCGTTGACCGGGGGAACACTGAAGCTTTCTTT. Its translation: CSVDRGNTEAFF.

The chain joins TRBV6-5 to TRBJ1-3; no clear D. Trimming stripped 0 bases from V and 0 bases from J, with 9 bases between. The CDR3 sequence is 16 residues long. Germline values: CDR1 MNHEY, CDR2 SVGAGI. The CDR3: CASSYSPESSGNTIYF. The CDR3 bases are TGTGCCAGCAGTTACTCGCCGGAGAGCTCTGGAAACACCATATATTTT.

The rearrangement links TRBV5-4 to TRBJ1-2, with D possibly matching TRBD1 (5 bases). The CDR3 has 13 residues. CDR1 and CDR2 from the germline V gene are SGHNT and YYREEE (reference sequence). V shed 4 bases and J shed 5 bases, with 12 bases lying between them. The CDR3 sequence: CASSPFGGYGYTF. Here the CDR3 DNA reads TGTGCCAGCAGCCCATTTGGGGGGTATGGCTACACCTTC.

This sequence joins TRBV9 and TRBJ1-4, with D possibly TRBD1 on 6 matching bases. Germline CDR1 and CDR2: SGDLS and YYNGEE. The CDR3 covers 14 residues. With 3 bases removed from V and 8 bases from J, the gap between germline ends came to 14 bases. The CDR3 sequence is CASSAGVLGEKLFF. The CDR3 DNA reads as TGTGCCAGCAGCGCAGGGGTCCTGGGCGAAAAACTGTTTTTT. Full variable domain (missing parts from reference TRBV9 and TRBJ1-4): DSGVTQTPKHLITATGQRVTLRCSPRSGDLSVYWYQQSLDQGLQFLIQYYNGEERAKGNILERFSAQQFPDLHSELNLSSLELGDSALYFCASSAGVLGEKLFFGSGTQLSVL.

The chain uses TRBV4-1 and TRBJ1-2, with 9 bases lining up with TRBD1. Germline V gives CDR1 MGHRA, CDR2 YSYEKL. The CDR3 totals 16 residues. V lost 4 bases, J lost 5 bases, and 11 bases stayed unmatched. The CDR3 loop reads CASSPSRGQGRYGYTF. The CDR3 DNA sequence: TGCGCCAGCAGCCCCTCCCGTGGACAGGGGCGATATGGCTACACCTTC.

The CDR3 nucleotides read TGTGCTAGTGGTTCTAGCGGGGGGTTATTATACGAGCAGTACTTC. This codes for CASGSSGGLLYEQYF. The rearrangement uses TRBV12-5 and TRBJ2-7; TRBD2 matches at 11 bases. Germline CDR1 is LGHNT and CDR2 is FRNRAP. J gave up 4 bases and V 4 bases, and 6 bases lay outside the gene matches. The CDR3 runs to 15 residues.

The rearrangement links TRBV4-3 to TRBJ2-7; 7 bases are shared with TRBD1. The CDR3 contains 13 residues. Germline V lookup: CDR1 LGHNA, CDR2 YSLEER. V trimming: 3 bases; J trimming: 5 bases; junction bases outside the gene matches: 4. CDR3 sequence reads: CASSQDRNDEQYF. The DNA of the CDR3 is TGCGCCAGCAGCCAGGACAGGAATGACGAGCAGTACTTC.